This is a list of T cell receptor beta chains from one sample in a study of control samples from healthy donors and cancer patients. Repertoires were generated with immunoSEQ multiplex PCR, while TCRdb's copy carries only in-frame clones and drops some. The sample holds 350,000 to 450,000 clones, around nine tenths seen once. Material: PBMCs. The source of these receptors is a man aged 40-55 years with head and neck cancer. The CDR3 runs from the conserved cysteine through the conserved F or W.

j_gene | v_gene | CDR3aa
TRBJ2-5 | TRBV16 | CASSPAGTGGETQYF
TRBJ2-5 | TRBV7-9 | CASSKRARARETQYF
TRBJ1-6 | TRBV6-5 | CASSYSGVGVESPLHF
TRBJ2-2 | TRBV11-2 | CASSLNSGDTGELFF
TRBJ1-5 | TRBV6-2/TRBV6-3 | CASSSRGGGAQPQHF
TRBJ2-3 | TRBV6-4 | CASSENGLAGGTDTQYF
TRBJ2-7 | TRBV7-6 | CASSFGEGATYEQYF
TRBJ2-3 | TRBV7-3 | CASSYGSSTDTQYF
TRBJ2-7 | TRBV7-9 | CASSLEVNYEQYF
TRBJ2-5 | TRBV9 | CASSVSGGAQETQYF
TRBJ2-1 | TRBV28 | CASSLPRGPEQFF
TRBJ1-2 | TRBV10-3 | CAIMGLSGYTF
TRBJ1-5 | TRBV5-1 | CASSLEAGNQPQHF
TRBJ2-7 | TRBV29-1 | CSVEGGAVGYEQYF
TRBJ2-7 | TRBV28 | CASSLLPAYEQYF
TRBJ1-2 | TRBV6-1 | CASSEEAGPYGYTF
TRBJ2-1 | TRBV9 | CASSVAGRTNEQFF
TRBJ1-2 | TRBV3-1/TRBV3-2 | CASSQDRGFGVGYGYTF
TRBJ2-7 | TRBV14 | CASSQPGTGGREQYF
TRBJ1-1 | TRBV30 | CAWSGVAGPAFF
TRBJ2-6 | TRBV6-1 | CASSEAWVRPGANVLTF
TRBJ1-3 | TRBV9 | CASSGPGRANTIYF
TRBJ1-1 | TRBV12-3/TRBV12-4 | CASSLGTPEAFF
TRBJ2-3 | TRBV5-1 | CASSSGQGADTQYF
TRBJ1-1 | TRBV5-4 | CASSLEVSTEAFF
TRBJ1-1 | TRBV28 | CASIRRGTEAFF
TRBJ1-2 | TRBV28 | CASSLRGPYGYTF
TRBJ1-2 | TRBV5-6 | CASSADYGYTF
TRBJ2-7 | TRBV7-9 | CASSLAIISGLADYEQYF
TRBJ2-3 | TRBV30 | CAWSQYTADTQYF
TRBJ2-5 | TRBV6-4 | CASSETGRETQYF
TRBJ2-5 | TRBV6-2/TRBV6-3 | CASSYSASGQETQYF
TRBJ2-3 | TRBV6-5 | CASSRTSEDTQYF
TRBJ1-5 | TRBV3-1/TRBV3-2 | CASSQDLRTGLNQPQHF
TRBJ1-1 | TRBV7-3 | CASSRTVNTEAFF
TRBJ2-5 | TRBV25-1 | CASSGPSDRQYF
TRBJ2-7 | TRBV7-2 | CASRPGTAYEQYF
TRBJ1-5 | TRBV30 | CAWSGTAYQPQHF
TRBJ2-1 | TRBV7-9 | CASSTRTAPYYNEQFF
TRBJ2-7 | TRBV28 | CASSFSGGAYEQYF
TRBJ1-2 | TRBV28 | CASQSPGVYGYTF
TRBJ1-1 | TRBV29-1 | CSVRQADTEAFF
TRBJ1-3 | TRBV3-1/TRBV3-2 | CASSQDLSSGNTIYF
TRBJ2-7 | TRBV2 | CASRWGPDTSYEQYF
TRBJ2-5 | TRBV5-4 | CASSLKGGSETQYF
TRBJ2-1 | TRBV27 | CASTPRGRLYNEQFF
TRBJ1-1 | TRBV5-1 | CASSPYLNTEAFF
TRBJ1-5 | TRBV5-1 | CASSPGQEGQPQHF
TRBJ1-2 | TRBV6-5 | CASSPSGDNGYTF
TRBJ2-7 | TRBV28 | CASSPTDRGSEQYF
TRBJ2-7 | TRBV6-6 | CASSYAVYEQYF
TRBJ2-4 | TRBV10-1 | CASRTGEWRAKNIQYF
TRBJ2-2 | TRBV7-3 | CASSPTGTVNTGELFF
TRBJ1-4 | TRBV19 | CASWDGPAKLFF
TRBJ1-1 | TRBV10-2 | CASRANTEAFF
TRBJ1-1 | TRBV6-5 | CASSYSTGQGSAFF